These T cell receptor beta chains were read from a single sample in a study of regulatory T cells in long-lasting Graves disease. Via MiXCR, TCRdb re-called the multiplex PCR reads, giving one row per CDR3 protein. The top ten hold about an eighth of the sample, which has some 420,000 distinct CDR3 sequences, roughly 22% seen once. The sample was peripheral blood mononuclear cells (PBMCs), taken when the disease was refractory, from a patient treated with antithyroid drugs. The receptors come from a female donor with Graves disease. Both conserved end residues are part of each CDR3. The order of the fields is J gene, D gene, clone size, V gene, CDR3 protein, CDR3 DNA. D genes are given only for firm matches. For some rows the clone size is stated as once, few or many, or as a class when expanded; others skip it.

TRBJ1-1 NA few TRBV6-5 CASSYSWGTGKANTEAFF TGTGCCAGCAGTTACTCGTGGGGTACAGGGAAGGCGAACACTGAAGCTTTCTTT
TRBJ2-6 NA many TRBV6-1 CASSPGSGANVLTF TGTGCCAGCAGCCCTGGATCTGGGGCCAACGTCCTGACTTTC
TRBJ1-5 TRBD1 many TRBV2 CASSWDSQHSNQPQHF TGTGCCAGCAGCTGGGACAGTCAGCATAGCAATCAGCCCCAGCATTTT
TRBJ2-7 TRBD1 few TRBV11-2 CASSLAGDSSSYEQYF TGTGCCAGCAGCTTAGCCGGGGACAGTTCCTCCTACGAGCAGTACTTC
TRBJ1-2 NA NA TRBV9 CASSVDRDYGYTF TGTGCCAGCAGCGTAGACCGTGACTATGGCTACACCTTC
TRBJ1-2 NA many TRBV12-3/TRBV12-4 CASTKQGNYGYTF TGTGCCAGCACCAAGCAGGGTAACTATGGCTACACCTTC
TRBJ2-2 NA few TRBV20-1 CSAPTTGELFF TGCAGTGCACCCACCACCGGGGAGCTGTTTTTT
TRBJ1-2 NA NA TRBV2 CASSAGRFGYTF TGTGCCAGCAGTGCGGGCCGGTTTGGCTACACCTTC
TRBJ1-1 TRBD1 NA TRBV4-3 CASSQDRDRGVGAFF TGCGCCAGCAGCCAAGATCGCGACAGGGGGGTCGGAGCTTTCTTT
TRBJ1-2 NA NA TRBV20-1 CSALEGYRGSQSYTF TGCAGTGCTCTGGAGGGATATAGGGGCAGTCAGAGCTACACCTTC
TRBJ1-5 NA many TRBV28 CASSLDGLGNQPQHF TGTGCCAGCAGTCTCGACGGGTTGGGCAATCAGCCCCAGCATTTT
TRBJ2-7 TRBD2 once TRBV12-5 CASGLGLAGERVTYEQYF TGTGCTAGTGGTTTGGGACTAGCGGGAGAACGTGTAACCTACGAGCAGTACTTC
TRBJ2-5 NA many TRBV11-2 CASSQDQETQYF TGTGCCAGCAGTCAGGACCAAGAGACCCAGTACTTC
TRBJ2-5 NA many TRBV30 CAWAGDQETQYF TGTGCCTGGGCAGGGGACCAAGAGACCCAGTACTTC
TRBJ2-2 NA few TRBV27 CASSLSWVPGVNTGELFF TGTGCCAGCAGTTTATCCTGGGTCCCGGGGGTGAACACCGGGGAGCTGTTTTTT
TRBJ1-5 NA NA TRBV6-5 CASSYVNRPQHF TGTGCCAGCAGTTACGTTAATCGGCCCCAGCATTTT
TRBJ1-1 TRBD1 many TRBV12-3/TRBV12-4 CASSQDGQGGNTEAFF TGTGCCAGCAGTCAAGACGGACAGGGTGGTAACACTGAAGCTTTCTTT
TRBJ1-2 NA few TRBV30 CAWEGFGRPGNYGYTF TGTGCCTGGGAGGGGTTTGGAAGACCGGGGAACTATGGCTACACCTTC
TRBJ1-5 NA NA TRBV19 CASSSPTQGNQPQHF TGTGCCAGTAGTAGCCCCACACAGGGCAATCAGCCCCAGCATTTT
TRBJ1-4 NA many TRBV5-1 CASSLTGPKEKLFF TGCGCCAGCAGCTTGACGGGGCCCAAGGAAAAACTGTTTTTT
TRBJ2-7 TRBD1 few TRBV7-2 CASSRTVTGFSYEQYF TGTGCCAGCAGCCGTACCGTGACAGGGTTTTCCTACGAGCAGTACTTC
TRBJ2-2 NA few TRBV28 CASSVKGLNTGELFF TGTGCCAGCAGTGTGAAGGGGTTGAACACCGGGGAGCTGTTTTTT
TRBJ2-7 TRBD1 NA TRBV3-1 CASSQDAGGTYEQYF TGTGCCAGCAGCCAAGATGCAGGGGGAACCTACGAGCAGTACTTC
TRBJ2-5 NA many TRBV7-7 CASEGSGKTQYF TGTGCTAGCGAGGGGAGTGGGAAGACCCAGTACTTC
TRBJ2-7 TRBD1 few TRBV5-1 CASSPPDRDYEQYF TGCGCCAGCAGCCCGCCCGACAGGGACTACGAGCAGTACTTC
TRBJ2-7 NA many TRBV6-2/TRBV6-3 CASGGLYEQYF TGTGCCAGCGGAGGGTTGTACGAGCAGTACTTC
TRBJ1-1 TRBD1 many TRBV28 CASRRQGDTEAFF TGTGCCAGCAGGCGACAGGGAGACACTGAAGCTTTCTTT
TRBJ2-1 NA NA TRBV24-1 CATSGIDYNEQFF TGTGCCACCAGTGGAATAGATTACAATGAGCAGTTCTTC
TRBJ1-6 TRBD1 NA TRBV20-1 CSATTGGRDNSPLHF TGCAGTGCCACGACAGGGGGCAGGGATAATTCACCCCTCCACTTT